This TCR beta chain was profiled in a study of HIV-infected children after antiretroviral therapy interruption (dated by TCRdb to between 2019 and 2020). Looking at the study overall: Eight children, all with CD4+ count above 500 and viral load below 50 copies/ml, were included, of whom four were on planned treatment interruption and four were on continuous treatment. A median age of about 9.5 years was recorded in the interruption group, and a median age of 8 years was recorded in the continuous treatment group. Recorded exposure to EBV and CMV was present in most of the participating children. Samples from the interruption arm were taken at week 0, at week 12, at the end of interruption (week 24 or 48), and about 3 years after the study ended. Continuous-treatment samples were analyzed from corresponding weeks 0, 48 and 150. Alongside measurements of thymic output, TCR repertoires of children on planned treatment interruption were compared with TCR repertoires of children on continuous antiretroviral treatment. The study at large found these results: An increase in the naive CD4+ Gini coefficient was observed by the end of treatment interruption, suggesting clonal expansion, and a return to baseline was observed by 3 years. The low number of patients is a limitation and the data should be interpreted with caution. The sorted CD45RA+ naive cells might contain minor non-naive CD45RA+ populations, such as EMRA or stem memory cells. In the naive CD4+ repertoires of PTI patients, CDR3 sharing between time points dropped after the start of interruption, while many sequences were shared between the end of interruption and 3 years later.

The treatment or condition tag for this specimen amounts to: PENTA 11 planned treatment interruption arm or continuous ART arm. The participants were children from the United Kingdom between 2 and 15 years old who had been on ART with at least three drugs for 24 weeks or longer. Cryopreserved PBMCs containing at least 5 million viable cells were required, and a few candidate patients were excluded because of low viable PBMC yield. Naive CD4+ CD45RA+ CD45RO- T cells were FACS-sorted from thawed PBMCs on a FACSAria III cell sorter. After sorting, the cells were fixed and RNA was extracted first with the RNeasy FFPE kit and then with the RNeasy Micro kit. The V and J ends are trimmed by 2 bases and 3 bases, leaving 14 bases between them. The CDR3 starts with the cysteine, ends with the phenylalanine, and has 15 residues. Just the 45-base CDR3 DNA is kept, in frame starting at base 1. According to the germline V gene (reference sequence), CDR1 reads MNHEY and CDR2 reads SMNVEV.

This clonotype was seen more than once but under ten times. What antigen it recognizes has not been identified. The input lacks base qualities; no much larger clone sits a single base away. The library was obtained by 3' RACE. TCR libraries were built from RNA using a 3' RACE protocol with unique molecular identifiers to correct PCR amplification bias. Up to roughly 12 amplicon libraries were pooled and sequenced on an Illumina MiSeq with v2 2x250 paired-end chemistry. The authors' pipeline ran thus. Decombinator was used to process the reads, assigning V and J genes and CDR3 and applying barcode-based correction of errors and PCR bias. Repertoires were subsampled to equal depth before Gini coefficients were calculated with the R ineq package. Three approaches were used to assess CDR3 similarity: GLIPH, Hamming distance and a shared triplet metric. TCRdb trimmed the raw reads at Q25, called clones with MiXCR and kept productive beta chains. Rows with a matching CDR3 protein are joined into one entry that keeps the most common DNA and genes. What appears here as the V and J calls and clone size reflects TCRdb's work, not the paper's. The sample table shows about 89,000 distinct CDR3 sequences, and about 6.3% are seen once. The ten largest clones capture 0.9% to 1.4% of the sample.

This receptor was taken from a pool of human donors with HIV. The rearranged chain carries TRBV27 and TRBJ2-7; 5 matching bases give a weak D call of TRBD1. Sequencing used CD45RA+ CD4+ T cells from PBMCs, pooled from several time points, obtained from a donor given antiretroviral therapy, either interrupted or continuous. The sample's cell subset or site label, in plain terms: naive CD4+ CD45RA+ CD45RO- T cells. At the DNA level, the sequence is TGTGCCAGCAGTTTACAAGGGGCCCCAGGCTACGAGCAGTACTTC. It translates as CASSLQGAPGYEQYF.